This T cell receptor (beta chain) stems from a study of blood T cell repertoires in COVID-19. Overall study: Sources were T cells, B-cell-depleted T cells, or PBMCs; the material itself was cDNA or gDNA.

This CDR3 contains 11 residues. CDR1 and CDR2 (germline): MNHNS, SASEGT. V gave up 3 bases and J gave up 12 bases, with 12 bases separating them. In the source study's methods: Amplification of reference gene primers provided the estimated nucleated cell counts. The data were produced by immunoSEQ multiplex PCR, yet TCRdb's version contains in-frame clones alone and is incomplete. V and J calls and clone size come straight from that table; D and trimming were deduced from the DNA. The sample lists about 150,000 clones; roughly 80% were seen once. The source of this sequence is a woman in her 70s with COVID-19, enrolled during active disease. The chain is built from TRBV6-1 and TRBJ2-7; possibly TRBD1 for D (5 bases). The sequenced material came from peripheral blood. The CDR3 DNA follows: TGTGCCAGCAGTGACCCAGGGAATTCGTACTTC. Translated, it gives CASSDPGNSYF.